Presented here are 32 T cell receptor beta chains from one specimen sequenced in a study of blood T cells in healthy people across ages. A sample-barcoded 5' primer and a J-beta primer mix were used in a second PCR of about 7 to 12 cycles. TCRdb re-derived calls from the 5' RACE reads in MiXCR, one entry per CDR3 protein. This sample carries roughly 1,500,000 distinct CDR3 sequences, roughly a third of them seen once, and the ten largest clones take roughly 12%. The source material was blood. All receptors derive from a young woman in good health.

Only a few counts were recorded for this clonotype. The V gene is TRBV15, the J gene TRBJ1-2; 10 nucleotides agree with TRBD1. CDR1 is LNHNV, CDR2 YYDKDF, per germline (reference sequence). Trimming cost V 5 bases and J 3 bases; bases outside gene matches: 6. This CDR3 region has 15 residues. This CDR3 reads CATSPRTGGDYGYTF. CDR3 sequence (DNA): TGTGCCACCAGCCCTCGGACAGGGGGTGACTATGGCTACACCTTC.

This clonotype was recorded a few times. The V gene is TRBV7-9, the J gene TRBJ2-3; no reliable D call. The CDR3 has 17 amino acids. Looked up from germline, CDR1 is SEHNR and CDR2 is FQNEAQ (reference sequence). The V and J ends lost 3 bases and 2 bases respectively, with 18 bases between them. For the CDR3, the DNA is TGTGCCAGCAGCTTGAGACCCCTTGACGAGCCCACAGATACGCAGTATTTT. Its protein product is CASSLRPLDEPTDTQYF. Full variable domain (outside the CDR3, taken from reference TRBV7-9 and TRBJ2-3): DTGVSQNPRHKITKRGQNVTFRCDPISEHNRLYWYRQTLGQGPEFLTYFQNEAQLEKSRLLSDRFSAERPKGSFSTLEIQRTEQGDSAMYLCASSLRPLDEPTDTQYFGPGTRLTVL.

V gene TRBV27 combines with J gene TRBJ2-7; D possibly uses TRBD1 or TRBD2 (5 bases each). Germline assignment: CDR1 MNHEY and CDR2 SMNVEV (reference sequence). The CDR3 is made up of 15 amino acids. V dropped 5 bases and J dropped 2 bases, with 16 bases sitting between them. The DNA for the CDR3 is TGTGCCAGCAGTCCGTCTGGGACCGTACCCTACGAGCAGTACTTC. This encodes CASSPSGTVPYEQYF.

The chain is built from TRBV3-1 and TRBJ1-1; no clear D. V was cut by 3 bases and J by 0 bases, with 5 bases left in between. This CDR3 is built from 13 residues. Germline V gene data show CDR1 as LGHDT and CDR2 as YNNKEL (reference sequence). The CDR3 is CASSQIVNTEAFF. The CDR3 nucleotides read TGTGCCAGCAGCCAGATTGTGAACACTGAAGCTTTCTTT.

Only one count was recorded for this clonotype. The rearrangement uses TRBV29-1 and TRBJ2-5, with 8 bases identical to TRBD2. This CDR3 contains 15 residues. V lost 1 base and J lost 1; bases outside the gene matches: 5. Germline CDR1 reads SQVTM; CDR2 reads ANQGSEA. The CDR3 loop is CSVEGSGMFQETQYF. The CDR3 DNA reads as TGCAGCGTTGAAGGTAGCGGGATGTTCCAAGAGACCCAGTACTTC.

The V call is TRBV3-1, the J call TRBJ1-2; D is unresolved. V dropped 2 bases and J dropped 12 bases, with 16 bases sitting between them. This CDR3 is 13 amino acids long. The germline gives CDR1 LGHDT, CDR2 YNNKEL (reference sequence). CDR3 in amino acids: CASSQYGRPSDTF. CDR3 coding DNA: TGTGCCAGCAGCCAATATGGGAGGCCTTCCGACACCTTC.

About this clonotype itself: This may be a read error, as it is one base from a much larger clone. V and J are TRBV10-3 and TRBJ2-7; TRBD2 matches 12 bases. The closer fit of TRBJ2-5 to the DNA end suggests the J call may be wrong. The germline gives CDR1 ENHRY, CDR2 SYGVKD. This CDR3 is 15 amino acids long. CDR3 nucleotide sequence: TGTGCCATCAGGGAAGGACTAGCGGGGCAAGGGACCCAGTACTTC. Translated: CAIREGLAGQGTQYF.

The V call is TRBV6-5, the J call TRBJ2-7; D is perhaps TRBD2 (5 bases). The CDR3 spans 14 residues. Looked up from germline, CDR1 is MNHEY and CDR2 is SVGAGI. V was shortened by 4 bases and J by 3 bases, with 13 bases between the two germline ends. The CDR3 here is CASSFSGADYEQYF. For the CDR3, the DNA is TGTGCCAGCAGTTTCAGCGGTGCGGACTACGAGCAGTACTTC.

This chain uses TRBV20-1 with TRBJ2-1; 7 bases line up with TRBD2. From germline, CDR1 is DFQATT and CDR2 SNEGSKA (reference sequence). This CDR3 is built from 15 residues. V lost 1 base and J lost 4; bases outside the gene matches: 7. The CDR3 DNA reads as TGCAGTGCTAGAGCGGGGGGACTTCCTTACAATGAGCAGTTCTTC. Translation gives CSARAGGLPYNEQFF.

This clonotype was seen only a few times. The CDR3 protein is CASSQLRAGGLQETQYF. CDR3 nucleotide sequence: TGTGCCAGCAGCCAACTTCGGGCGGGGGGATTACAAGAGACCCAGTACTTC. The V gene is TRBV7-2, the J gene TRBJ2-5; 8 bases are a match to TRBD2. Germline CDR1 SGHTA, CDR2 FQGNSA. The V gene end was trimmed by 5 bases and the J gene end by 2 bases; junction bases not matched to a gene: 13. CDR3 length: 17 amino acids. Combining the CDR3 with reference TRBV7-2 and TRBJ2-5 gives the whole variable domain GAGVSQSPSNKVTEKGKDVELRCDPISGHTALYWYRQSLGQGLEFLIYFQGNSAPDKSGLPSDRFSAERTGGSVSTLTIQRTQQEDSAVYLCASSQLRAGGLQETQYFGPGTRLLVL.

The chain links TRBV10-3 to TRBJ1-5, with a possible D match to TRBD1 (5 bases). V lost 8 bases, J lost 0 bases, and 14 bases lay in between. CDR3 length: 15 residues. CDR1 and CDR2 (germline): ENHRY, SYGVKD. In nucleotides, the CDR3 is TGTGCCATCGCTGAGACAGAGATTAGCAATCAGCCCCAGCATTTT. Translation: CAIAETEISNQPQHF.

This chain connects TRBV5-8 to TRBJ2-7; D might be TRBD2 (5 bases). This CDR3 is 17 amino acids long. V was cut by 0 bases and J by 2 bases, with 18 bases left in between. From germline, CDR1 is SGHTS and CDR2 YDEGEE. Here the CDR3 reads CASSLAVRATLPYEQYF. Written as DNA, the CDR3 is TGTGCCAGCAGCTTGGCCGTGAGGGCTACCCTCCCCTACGAGCAGTACTTC.

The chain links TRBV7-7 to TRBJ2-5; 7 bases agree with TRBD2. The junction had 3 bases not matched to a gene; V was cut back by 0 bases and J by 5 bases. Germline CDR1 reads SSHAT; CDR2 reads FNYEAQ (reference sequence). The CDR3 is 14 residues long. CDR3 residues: CASSLAWGGETQYF. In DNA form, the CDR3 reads TGTGCCAGCAGCTTAGCATGGGGGGGTGAGACCCAGTACTTC.

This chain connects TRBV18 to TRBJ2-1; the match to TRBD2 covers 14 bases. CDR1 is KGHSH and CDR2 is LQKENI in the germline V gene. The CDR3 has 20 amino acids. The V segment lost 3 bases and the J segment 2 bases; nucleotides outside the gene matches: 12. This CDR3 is CASSPGLAGEAYFPYNEQFF. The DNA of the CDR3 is TGTGCCAGCTCACCGGGACTAGCGGGAGAAGCCTATTTTCCCTACAATGAGCAGTTCTTC.

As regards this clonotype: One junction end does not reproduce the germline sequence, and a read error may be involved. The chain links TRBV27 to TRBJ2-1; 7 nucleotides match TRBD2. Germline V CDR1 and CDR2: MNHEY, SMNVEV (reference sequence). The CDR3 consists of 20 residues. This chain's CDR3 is CTSSLSSPLRAGVKNNEQFF. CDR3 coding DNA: TGTACCAGCAGTTTATCGAGCCCCTTACGGGCGGGAGTGAAAAACAATGAGCAGTTCTTC.

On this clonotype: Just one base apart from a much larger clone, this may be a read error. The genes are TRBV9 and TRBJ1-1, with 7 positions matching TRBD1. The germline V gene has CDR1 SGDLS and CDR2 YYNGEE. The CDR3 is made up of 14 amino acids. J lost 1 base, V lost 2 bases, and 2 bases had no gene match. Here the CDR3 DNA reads TGTGCCAGCAGCGTCCGGGACAGGAACACTGAAGCTTTCTTT. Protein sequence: CASSVRDRNTEAFF.

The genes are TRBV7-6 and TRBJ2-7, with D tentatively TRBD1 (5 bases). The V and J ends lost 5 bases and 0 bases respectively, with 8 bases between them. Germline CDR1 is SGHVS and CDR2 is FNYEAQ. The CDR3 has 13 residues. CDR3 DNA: TGTGCCAGCAGCATGGACAACTCCTACGAGCAGTACTTC. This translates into CASSMDNSYEQYF.

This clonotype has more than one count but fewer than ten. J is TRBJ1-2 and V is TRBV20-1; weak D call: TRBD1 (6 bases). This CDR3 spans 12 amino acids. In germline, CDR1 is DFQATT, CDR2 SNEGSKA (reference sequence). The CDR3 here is CIDRLHNRGYTF. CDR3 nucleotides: TGCATCGACAGGCTCCATAATCGAGGCTACACCTTC.

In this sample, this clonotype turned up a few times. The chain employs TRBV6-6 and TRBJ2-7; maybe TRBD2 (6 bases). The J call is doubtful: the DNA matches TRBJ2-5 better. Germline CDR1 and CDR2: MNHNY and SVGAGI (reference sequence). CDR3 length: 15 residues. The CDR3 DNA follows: TGTGCCAGCAGTTCCGACAGCCCTCGTAGCGGGACCCAGTACTTC. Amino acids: CASSSDSPRSGTQYF.

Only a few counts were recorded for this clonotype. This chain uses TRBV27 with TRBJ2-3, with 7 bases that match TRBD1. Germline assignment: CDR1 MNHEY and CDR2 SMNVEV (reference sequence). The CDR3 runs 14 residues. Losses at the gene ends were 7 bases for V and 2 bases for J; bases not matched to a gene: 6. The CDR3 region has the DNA TGTGCCAGCAAATTCGGGACAGACACAGATACGCAGTATTTT. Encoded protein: CASKFGTDTDTQYF.

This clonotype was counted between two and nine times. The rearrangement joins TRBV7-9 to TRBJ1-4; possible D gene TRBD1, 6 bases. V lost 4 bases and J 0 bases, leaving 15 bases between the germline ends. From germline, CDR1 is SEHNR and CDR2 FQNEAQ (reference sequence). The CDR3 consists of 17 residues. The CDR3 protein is CASSSNRQASTNEKLFF. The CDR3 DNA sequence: TGTGCCAGCAGCTCCAACAGACAGGCTTCAACTAATGAAAAACTGTTTTTT. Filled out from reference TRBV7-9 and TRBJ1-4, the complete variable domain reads DTGVSQNPRHKITKRGQNVTFRCDPISEHNRLYWYRQTLGQGPEFLTYFQNEAQLEKSRLLSDRFSAERPKGSFSTLEIQRTEQGDSAMYLCASSSNRQASTNEKLFFGSGTQLSVL.

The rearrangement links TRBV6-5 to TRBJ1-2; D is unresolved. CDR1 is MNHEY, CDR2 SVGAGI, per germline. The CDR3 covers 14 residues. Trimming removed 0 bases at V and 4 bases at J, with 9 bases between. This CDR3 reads CASSYSSRGYGYTF. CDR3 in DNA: TGTGCCAGCAGTTACTCGAGTAGAGGCTATGGCTACACCTTC.

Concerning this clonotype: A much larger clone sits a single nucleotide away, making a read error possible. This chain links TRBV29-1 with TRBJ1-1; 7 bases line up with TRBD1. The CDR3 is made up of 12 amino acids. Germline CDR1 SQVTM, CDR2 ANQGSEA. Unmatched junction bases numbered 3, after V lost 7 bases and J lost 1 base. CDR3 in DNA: TGCAGCGCGGGACAGAAGAACACTGAAGCTTTCTTT. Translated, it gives CSAGQKNTEAFF.

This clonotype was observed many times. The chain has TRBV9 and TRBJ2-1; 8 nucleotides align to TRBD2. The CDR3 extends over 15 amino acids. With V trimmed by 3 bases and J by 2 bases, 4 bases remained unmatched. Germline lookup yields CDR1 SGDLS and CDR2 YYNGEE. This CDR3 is CASSDSGGPYNEQFF. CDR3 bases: TGTGCCAGCAGCGACTCGGGAGGGCCCTACAATGAGCAGTTCTTC.

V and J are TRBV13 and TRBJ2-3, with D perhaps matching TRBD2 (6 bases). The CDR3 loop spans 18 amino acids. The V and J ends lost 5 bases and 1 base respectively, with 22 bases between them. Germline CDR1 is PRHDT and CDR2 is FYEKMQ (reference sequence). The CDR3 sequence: CASSIGTPNSWGTDTQYF. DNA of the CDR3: TGTGCCAGCAGCATCGGGACTCCAAACTCATGGGGCACAGATACGCAGTATTTT.

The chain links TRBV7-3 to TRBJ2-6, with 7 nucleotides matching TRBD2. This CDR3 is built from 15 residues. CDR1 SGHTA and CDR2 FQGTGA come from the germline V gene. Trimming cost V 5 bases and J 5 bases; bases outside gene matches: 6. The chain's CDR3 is CASSPHGGWANVLTF. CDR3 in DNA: TGTGCCAGCAGCCCTCACGGGGGGTGGGCCAACGTCCTGACTTTC.

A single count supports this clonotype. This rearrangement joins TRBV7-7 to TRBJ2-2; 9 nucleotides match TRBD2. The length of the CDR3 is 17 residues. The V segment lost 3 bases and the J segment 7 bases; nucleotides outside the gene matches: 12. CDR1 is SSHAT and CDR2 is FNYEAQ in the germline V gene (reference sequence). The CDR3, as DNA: TGTGCCAGCAGCTTTAGCGGGAGTGGGTATCGCGACGGGGAGCTGTTTTTT. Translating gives CASSFSGSGYRDGELFF.

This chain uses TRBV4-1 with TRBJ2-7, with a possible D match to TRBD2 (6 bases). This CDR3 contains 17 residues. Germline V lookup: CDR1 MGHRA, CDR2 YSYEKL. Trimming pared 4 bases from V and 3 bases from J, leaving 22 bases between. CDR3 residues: CASSLSMRGNMGYEQYV. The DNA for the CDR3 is TGCGCCAGCAGCCTCTCAATGCGGGGAAATATGGGCTACGAGCAGTACGTC.

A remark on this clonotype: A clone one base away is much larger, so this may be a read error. CDR3 in amino acids: CSVEGQRWATDTQYF. In DNA form, the CDR3 reads TGCAGCGTTGAAGGCCAGAGGTGGGCCACAGATACGCAGTATTTT. This chain connects TRBV29-1 to TRBJ2-3; no definite D call. CDR1 and CDR2 from the germline V gene are SQVTM and ANQGSEA. Trimming left V 1 base short and J 2 bases short, with 13 bases between. This CDR3 is 15 amino acids long.

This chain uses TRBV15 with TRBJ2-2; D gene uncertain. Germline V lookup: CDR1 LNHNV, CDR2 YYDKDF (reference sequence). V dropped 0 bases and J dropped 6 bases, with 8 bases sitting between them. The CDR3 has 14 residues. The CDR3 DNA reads TGTGCCACCAGCAGAGATCGCAAGGCCGGGGAGCTGTTTTTT. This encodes CATSRDRKAGELFF.

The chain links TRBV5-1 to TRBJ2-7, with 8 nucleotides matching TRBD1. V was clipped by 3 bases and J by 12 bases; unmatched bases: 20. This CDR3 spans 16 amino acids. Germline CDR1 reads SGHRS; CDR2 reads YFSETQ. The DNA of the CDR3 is TGCGCCAGCAGCTCGAGGACCCAGGGGGCTGGTGAGACCCGGTACTTC. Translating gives CASSSRTQGAGETRYF.

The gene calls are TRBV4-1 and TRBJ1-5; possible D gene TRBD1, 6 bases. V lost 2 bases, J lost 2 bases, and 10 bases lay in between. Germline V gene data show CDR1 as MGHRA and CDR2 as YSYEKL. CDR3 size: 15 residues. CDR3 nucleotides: TGCGCCAGCAGCCAAACCTCAGGGGGCAATCAGCCCCAGCATTTT. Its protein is CASSQTSGGNQPQHF.